This T cell receptor beta chain was sequenced for a study of cytomegalovirus exposure and HLA in healthy donors. Study-level points and caveats: Within the data, a cluster of highly shared sequence variants was likely a sequencing artifact.

Vbeta (60) and Jbeta (13) primers were used in the PCR. TCRdb keeps only in-frame clones here, not all; method: immunoSEQ multiplex PCR. The table records roughly 100,000 clones, over 70% of them present only once. Comments on this clone: Antigen: not known.

V was shortened by 0 bases and J by 8 bases, with 13 bases between the two germline ends. Germline CDR1 reads LGHNA; CDR2 reads YSLEER. This CDR3 has 14 amino acids. The chain has TRBV4-3 and TRBJ1-1; D is uncertain. The TCR was taken from a woman between 35 and 50 years old in good health and CMV-seropositive. Input material: PBMCs. Written as DNA, the CDR3 is TGCGCCAGCAGCCAAGATGATCGCGCGAGGGAAGCTTTCTTT. Encoded protein: CASSQDDRAREAFF.